The source of this T cell receptor (beta chain) is a study of monozygotic twins with inflammatory bowel disease (dated by TCRdb to between 2018 and 2021). At the level of the whole study: A total of approximately 30 monozygotic twin pairs were included in the full study, comprising nine German pairs (four IBD-concordant, five IBD-discordant) and 19 IBD-discordant Danish pairs. The search for disease-associated traits relied mainly on comparing IBD patients with their genetically identical healthy co-twins within discordant pairs. Each individual had, on average, about 151 000 unique TCRalpha sequences and 181 000 unique TCRbeta sequences available for analysis.

What the work shows at the level of the full study, not this receptor alone: The results gave no support for a single strong signal or clonotype linked to IBD. Because patients received different immunosuppressive treatments, the repertoires may have picked up extra background noise and variability between individuals. Repertoire similarity did not differ between concordant and discordant twins, which could be due to limited statistical power. IBD patients had lower TCRbeta repertoire diversity, measured by the inverse Simpson index, than their healthy co-twins. Fewer clonotypes were shared with other individuals by IBD patients than by healthy twins, most markedly in patients showing signs of disease activity. Different T cell subtypes could not be distinguished in the analysis.

Libraries came from 5' RACE. For each TCR library, 3,500 to 4,000 ng of total RNA was used. For each sample, cDNA was synthesized in eight separate reactions using SMARTScribe reverse transcriptase. During cDNA synthesis, template switching introduced unique molecular identifiers that contained a 6-nucleotide sample barcode. Two nested PCRs of about 16 and 10 cycles amplified the TCRalpha and TCRbeta cDNA, and bead purification followed each PCR. Before amplification, the cDNA was both treated with uracil DNA-glycosylase and purified with the QIAquick PCR purification kit. In the second PCR, Illumina TruSeq-compatible adapters and sample-specific barcodes were added. TapeStation and Qubit were used to check library quality and concentration, and 5 to 6.5 ng of each library went into the pool. Sequencing of the pooled libraries was done on an Illumina HiSeq2500 single-index Rapid Run using custom sequencing primers and 2 x 100 bp reads. Concerning the study's data processing: MiGEC version 1.2.6 was used for UMI-based consensus assembly to correct PCR and sequencing errors. MiXCR version 2.1.1 was used to carry out V(D)J alignment, clonotype assembly and CDR3 extraction. To normalise gene usage, clonotype sharing and MAIT/NKT TCR abundance, the top 1000, 10 000 and 20 000 clonotypes in each sample were analysed. Diversity was computed as the inverse Simpson index with the vegan R package after downsampling to 27 000 UMIs. Paired Mann-Whitney U tests were applied to discordant twin pairs, with Benjamini-Hochberg correction for multiple testing. The reads went through TCRdb reprocessing, and each CDR3 protein sequence gets one entry with no DNA. The authors' filters were not applied to this entry. The table for this sample records 200,000 to 250,000 distinct CDR3 sequences. The ten largest account for 7.7% of the sample.

About this clonotype itself: The antigen this receptor binds is unknown.

A roughly 2.7 ml peripheral blood sample was drawn into PAXgene tubes per donor and stored at -80°C. Without any T cell sorting, total RNA was extracted from whole blood using the PAXgene blood miRNA kit on an automated QIAcube. Deep TCRalpha and TCRbeta repertoire profiling with unique molecular barcoding was performed on peripheral blood of monozygotic twin pairs concordant or discordant for inflammatory bowel disease. Smoking habits were recorded for all twin pairs, and each individual was classified as a current, former or never smoker. The CDR3 has 14 amino acids, counting the end cysteine and phenylalanine. The protein alone is recorded here. In the germline V gene, CDR1 corresponds to SGHTA and CDR2 to FQGNSA.

The chain was built from TRBV7-2 and TRBJ2-3; TCRdb returns TRBD1, unconfirmable since there is no DNA. The clonotype was recovered from a human donor with ulcerative colitis or Crohn's disease, or a healthy co-twin of an affected twin (not recorded which). The sample comprised blood. The CDR3 region reads CASSLWGQSDTQYF.